The sequence of this TCR beta chain was determined in a study of CD8+ T cells in alopecia areata. Study context: Treatment ran 6 to 18 months, with 6 months of follow-up afterward. General study findings and limits: Uncertain still, given a single nonresponder, is whether baseline CD8+ expansion links to response.

Reverse transcribed after extraction, RNA yielded cDNA as the sequencing template. Sequencing was performed with immunoSEQ multiplex PCR; in TCRdb, only in-frame clones are kept and a portion is missing. The repertoire has some 190,000 clones, approximately 50% of them found once; the top ten carry around 10%. There are a few counts of this clone. The antigen remains unidentified. Treatment: oral pan-JAK inhibitor, 5-10 mg twice daily. The ends were cut back, 6 bases at V and 12 bases at J, with 21 bases in the middle. The CDR3 length is 13 residues. The germline V gene has CDR1 MRHNA and CDR2 SNTAGT. The TCR sequence derives from a human donor with alopecia areata. The chain combines TRBV6-4 with TRBJ2-7; no definite D call. The sequencing here drew on CD8+ T cells sorted from blood, taken around week 53, from a patient treated with tofacitinib. CDR3 DNA sequence: TGTGCCAGCAGCCAATTCGGCCAGTCCCGGCTGTACTTC. Translated: CASSQFGQSRLYF.